This entry lists 16 T cell receptor beta chains sequenced from one sample in a study of breast tumors, draining lymph nodes, adjacent tissues. Axillary draining lymph nodes of breast cancer patients supplied the node samples. TCRdb re-analysed the multiplex PCR reads in MiXCR, keeping a single row per CDR3 protein. Among about 270,000 distinct CDR3 sequences listed, around 30% were seen once. The sequencing input was axillary lymph node tissue. The source is a female donor with breast cancer. Some clones in this sample may be carry-over from other donors' samples.

V usage is TRBV12-3 or TRBV12-4 and J usage is TRBJ2-3; a weak D match, TRBD2 (5 bases). The CDR3 is 16 residues long. V was clipped by 3 bases and J by 0 bases, with 13 bases between them. The CDR3 protein is CASSFGLGGSTDTQYF. CDR3 DNA: TGTGCCAGCAGTTTCGGTTTGGGCGGGAGCACAGATACGCAGTATTTT.

This clonotype has ten or more counts. The V and J genes are TRBV4-2 and TRBJ2-7, with 8 nucleotides matching TRBD2. V was pared by 4 bases and J by 2 bases, with 7 bases of the junction left unmatched. The length of the CDR3 is 15 residues. The germline V gene has CDR1 LGHNA and CDR2 YNFKEQ. This chain's CDR3 is CASSLRAGDPYEQYF. The DNA for the CDR3 is TGTGCCAGCAGCCTAAGAGCGGGAGACCCCTACGAGCAGTACTTC.

This clonotype was recorded at least ten times. This chain joins TRBV2 and TRBJ1-5; weak D call: TRBD1 (6 bases). The CDR3 runs to 18 residues. Trimming left V 4 bases short and J 5 bases short, with 24 bases between. The germline gives CDR1 SNHLY, CDR2 FYNNEI. The CDR3 spells CASSGGRHGGSGDQPQHF. CDR3 coding DNA: TGTGCCAGCAGTGGGGGAAGACACGGGGGGTCAGGGGATCAGCCCCAGCATTTT.

This clonotype appeared many times. The chain recombines TRBV19 with TRBJ2-7; 11 bases align to TRBD2. CDR1 is LNHDA, CDR2 SQIVND, per germline (reference sequence). CDR3 size: 14 residues. J gave up 4 bases and V 4 bases, and 3 bases lay outside the gene matches. The CDR3 DNA reads as TGTGCCAGTAGTAAAACTAGCGGGAGATACGAGCAGTACTTC. It encodes CASSKTSGRYEQYF. The full variable domain, its missing parts supplied by reference TRBV19 and TRBJ2-7, is DGGITQSPKYLFRKEGQNVTLSCEQNLNHDAMYWYRQDPGQGLRLIYYSQIVNDFQKGDIAEGYSVSREKKESFPLTVTSAQKNPTAFYLCASSKTSGRYEQYFGPGTRLTVT.

This clonotype was counted many times. V gene TRBV5-5 combines with J gene TRBJ2-6; no clear D gene. Germline CDR1 is SGHKS and CDR2 is YYEKEE (reference sequence). This CDR3 contains 15 residues. V gave up 0 bases and J gave up 2 bases, with 6 bases separating them. CDR3 loop: CASSLARAGANVLTF. CDR3 in DNA: TGTGCCAGCAGCTTGGCACGAGCTGGGGCCAACGTCCTGACTTTC.

This clonotype appeared a single time. The rearrangement links TRBV7-2 to TRBJ2-2, with D uncertain. The CDR3 has 15 residues. CDR1 and CDR2 from the germline V gene are SGHTA and FQGNSA. The V end was cut by 2 bases, the J end by 8 bases, with 15 bases between. The CDR3 DNA sequence: TGTGCCAGCAGCTTATCCGCGGTTGCAACGGGGGAGCTGTTTTTT. Its translation: CASSLSAVATGELFF. Using reference TRBV7-2 and TRBJ2-2 for the parts outside the CDR3, the full variable domain is GAGVSQSPSNKVTEKGKDVELRCDPISGHTALYWYRQSLGQGLEFLIYFQGNSAPDKSGLPSDRFSAERTGGSVSTLTIQRTQQEDSAVYLCASSLSAVATGELFFGEGSRLTVL.

This clonotype came up many times. The CDR3 here is CASSSVSTGTYGYTF. DNA for the CDR3: TGCGCCAGCAGCTCAGTATCGACAGGGACTTATGGCTACACCTTC. J is TRBJ1-2 and V is TRBV5-1; 7 bases are a match to TRBD1. Unmatched junction bases numbered 10, after V lost 3 bases and J lost 5 bases. The germline V gene encodes CDR1 SGHRS and CDR2 YFSETQ. This CDR3 has 15 residues. Full variable domain (rest looked up from reference TRBV5-1 and TRBJ1-2): KAGVTQTPRYLIKTRGQQVTLSCSPISGHRSVSWYQQTPGQGLQFLFEYFSETQRNKGNFPGRFSGRQFSNSRSEMNVSTLELGDSALYLCASSSVSTGTYGYTFGSGTRLTVV.

This clonotype was seen at least ten times. The rearrangement links TRBV6-5 to TRBJ1-3; D is unclear. Germline-derived CDR1 and CDR2 are MNHEY and SVGAGI. Trimming took off 5 bases at V and 0 bases at J, with 8 bases between the two ends. The CDR3 is 14 amino acids. CDR3 in DNA: TGTGCCAGCAGTCGGACCCGCTCTGGAAACACCATATATTTT. This translates into CASSRTRSGNTIYF.

The table lists this clonotype with a few counts. The chain uses TRBV15 and TRBJ1-1; D remains unclear. V was shortened by 2 bases and J by 4 bases, with 14 bases between the two germline ends. CDR3 length: 15 residues. Germline V lookup: CDR1 LNHNV, CDR2 YYDKDF (reference sequence). This CDR3 is CATSRNSIGGTEAFF. CDR3 coding DNA: TGTGCCACCAGCAGAAATTCTATAGGAGGCACTGAAGCTTTCTTT.

This clonotype was seen more than once but under ten times. The chain employs TRBV7-2 and TRBJ2-4; 10 nucleotides match TRBD2. V lost 3 bases to trimming and J lost 1 base; unmatched junction nucleotides: 6. Germline V gene lookup returns CDR1 SGHTA and CDR2 FQGNSA. The CDR3 spans 17 residues. This chain's CDR3 is CASSLSSGSGAKNIQYF. CDR3 sequence (DNA): TGTGCCAGCAGCTTGTCTAGCGGGAGTGGGGCCAAAAACATTCAGTACTTC.

This clonotype has a count of ten or more. V gene TRBV5-6 combines with J gene TRBJ2-7; D uncertain. This CDR3 contains 13 residues. Per germline, CDR1 SGHDT and CDR2 YYEEEE. V lost 1 base to trimming and J lost 2 bases, with 7 bases between them. CDR3 residues: CASSLRSTYEQYF. The CDR3 nucleotides are TGTGCCAGCAGCTTGCGGTCCACCTACGAGCAGTACTTC.

The count of this clonotype is one. This chain joins TRBV10-3 and TRBJ2-1; 12 positions match TRBD2. This CDR3 is 14 amino acids long. From germline, CDR1 is ENHRY and CDR2 SYGVKD. Trimming cost V 4 bases and J 8 bases; bases outside gene matches: 3. The CDR3 sequence: CAISATSGSDEQFF. CDR3 nucleotides: TGTGCCATCAGTGCGACTAGCGGGAGCGATGAGCAGTTCTTC.

Ten or more counts support this clonotype. CDR3: CAWGDSTFYGYTF. CDR3 nucleotides: TGTGCCTGGGGGGACTCGACTTTCTATGGCTACACCTTC. The chain couples TRBV30 to TRBJ1-2; D perhaps matches TRBD1 (5 bases). This CDR3 region has 13 residues. V lost 5 bases to trimming and J lost 4 bases, with 14 bases between them. Germline lookup yields CDR1 GTSNPN and CDR2 SVGIG (reference sequence).

The J gene is TRBJ2-5, the V gene TRBV6-2 or TRBV6-3, with 13 bases that match TRBD2. The CDR3 is made up of 14 amino acids. The germline gives CDR1 MNHEY, CDR2 SVGEGT. The trim removed 9 bases at V and 3 bases at J, leaving 4 bases unmatched. The CDR3 loop reads CASKTSGGKETQYF. The CDR3 region has the DNA TGTGCCAGTAAGACTAGCGGGGGGAAAGAGACCCAGTACTTC.

Comments on this clonotype: This could be a read error, since a much larger clone is one nucleotide away. The chain uses TRBV20-1 and TRBJ2-1; D not certain. CDR3 size: 14 residues. With 5 bases removed from V and 9 bases from J, the gap between germline ends came to 20 bases. CDR1 and CDR2 (germline): DFQATT, SNEGSKA (reference sequence). CDR3 sequence reads: CSAGRAQAHSEQFF. The DNA of the CDR3 is TGCAGTGCTGGAAGGGCCCAGGCCCACAGTGAGCAGTTCTTC.

This clonotype was counted only a few times. The rearrangement links TRBV11-2 to TRBJ2-4; TRBD2 matches at 10 bases. The ends lost 5 bases at V and 6 bases at J; junction bases unmatched: 1. Germline loops: CDR1 SGHAT, CDR2 FQNNGV. The CDR3 has 13 amino acids. In nucleotides, the CDR3 is TGTGCCAGCAGCCGGACTAGCGGAAACATTCAGTACTTC. Its protein is CASSRTSGNIQYF.